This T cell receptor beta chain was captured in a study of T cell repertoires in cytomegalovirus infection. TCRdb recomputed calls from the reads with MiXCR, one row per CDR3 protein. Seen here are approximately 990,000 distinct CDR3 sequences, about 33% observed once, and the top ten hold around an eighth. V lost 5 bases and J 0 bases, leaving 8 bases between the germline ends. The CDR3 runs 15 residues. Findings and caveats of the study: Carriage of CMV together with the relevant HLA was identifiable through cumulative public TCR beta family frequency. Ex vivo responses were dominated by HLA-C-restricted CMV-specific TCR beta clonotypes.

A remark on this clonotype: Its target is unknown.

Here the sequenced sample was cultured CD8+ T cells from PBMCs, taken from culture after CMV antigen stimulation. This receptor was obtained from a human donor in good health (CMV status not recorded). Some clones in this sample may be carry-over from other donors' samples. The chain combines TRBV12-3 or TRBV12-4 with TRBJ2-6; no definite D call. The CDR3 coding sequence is TGTGCCAGCAGTGCTAGGCGCTCTGGGGCCAACGTCCTGACTTTC. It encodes CASSARRSGANVLTF.